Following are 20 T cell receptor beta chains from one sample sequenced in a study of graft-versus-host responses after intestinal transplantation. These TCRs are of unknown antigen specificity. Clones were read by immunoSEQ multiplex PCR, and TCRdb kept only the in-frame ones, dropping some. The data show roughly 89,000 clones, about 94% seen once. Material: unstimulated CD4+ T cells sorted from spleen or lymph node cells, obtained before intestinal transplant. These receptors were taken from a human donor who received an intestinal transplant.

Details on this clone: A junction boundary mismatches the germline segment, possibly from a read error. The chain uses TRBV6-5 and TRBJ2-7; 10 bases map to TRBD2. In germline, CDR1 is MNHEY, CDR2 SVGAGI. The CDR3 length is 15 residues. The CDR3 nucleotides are TGTACCAGCAGTTACCAGCGGGGGGGCTCCTACGAGCAGTACTTC. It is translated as CTSSYQRGGSYEQYF.

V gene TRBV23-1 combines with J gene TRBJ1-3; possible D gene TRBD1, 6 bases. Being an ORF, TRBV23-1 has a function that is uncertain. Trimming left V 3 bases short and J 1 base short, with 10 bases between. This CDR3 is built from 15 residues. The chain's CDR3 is CASSQSRGSGNTIYF. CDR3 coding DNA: TGCGCCAGCAGTCAGTCCAGGGGTTCTGGAAACACCATATATTTT.

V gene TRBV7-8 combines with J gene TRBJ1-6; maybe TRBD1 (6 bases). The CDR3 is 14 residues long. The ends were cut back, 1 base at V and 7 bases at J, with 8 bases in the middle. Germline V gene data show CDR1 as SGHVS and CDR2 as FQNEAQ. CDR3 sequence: CASSLGTENSPLHF. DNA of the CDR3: TGTGCCAGCAGCTTAGGGACAGAAAATTCACCCCTCCACTTT.

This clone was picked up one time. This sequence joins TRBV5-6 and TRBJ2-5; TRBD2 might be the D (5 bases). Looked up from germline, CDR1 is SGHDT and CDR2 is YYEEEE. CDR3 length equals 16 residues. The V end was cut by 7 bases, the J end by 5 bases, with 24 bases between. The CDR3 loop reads CASANPVRGTGETQYF. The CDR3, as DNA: TGTGCCAGCGCCAATCCCGTCCGGGGAACGGGGGAGACCCAGTACTTC.

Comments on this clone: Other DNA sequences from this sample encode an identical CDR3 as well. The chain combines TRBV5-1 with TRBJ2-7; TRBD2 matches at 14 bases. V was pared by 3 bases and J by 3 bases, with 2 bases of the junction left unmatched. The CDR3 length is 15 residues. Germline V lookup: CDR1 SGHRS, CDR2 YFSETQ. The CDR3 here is CASSSGLAGVYEQYF. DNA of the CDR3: TGCGCCAGCAGCTCGGGACTAGCGGGGGTCTACGAGCAGTACTTC.

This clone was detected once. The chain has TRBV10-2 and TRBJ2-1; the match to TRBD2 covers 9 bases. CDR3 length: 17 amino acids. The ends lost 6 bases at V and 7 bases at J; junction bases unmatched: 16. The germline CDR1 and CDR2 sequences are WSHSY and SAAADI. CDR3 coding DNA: TGCGCCAGCAGACACCCATTAGCGGGAGCAGTTGAGAATGAGCAGTTCTTC. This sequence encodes CASRHPLAGAVENEQFF.

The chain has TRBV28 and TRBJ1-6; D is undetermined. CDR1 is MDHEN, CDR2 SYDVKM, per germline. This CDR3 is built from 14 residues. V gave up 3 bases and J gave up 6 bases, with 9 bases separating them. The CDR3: CASSFAQFNSPLHF. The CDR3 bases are TGTGCCAGCAGTTTCGCACAGTTTAATTCACCCCTCCACTTT.

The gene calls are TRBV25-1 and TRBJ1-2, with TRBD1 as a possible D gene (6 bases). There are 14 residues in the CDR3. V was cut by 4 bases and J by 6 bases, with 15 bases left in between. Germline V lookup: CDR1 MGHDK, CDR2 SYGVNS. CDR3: CASSARGNRDGYTF. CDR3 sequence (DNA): TGTGCCAGCAGTGCCAGGGGCAACAGGGATGGCTACACCTTC.

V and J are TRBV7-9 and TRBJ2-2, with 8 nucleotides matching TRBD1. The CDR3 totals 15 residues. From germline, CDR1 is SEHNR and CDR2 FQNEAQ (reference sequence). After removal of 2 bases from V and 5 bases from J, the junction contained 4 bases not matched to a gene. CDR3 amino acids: CASSLSYRGTGELFF. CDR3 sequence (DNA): TGTGCCAGCAGCTTAAGCTACAGGGGGACCGGGGAGCTGTTTTTT. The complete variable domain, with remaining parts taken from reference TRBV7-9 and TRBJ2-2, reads DTGVSQNPRHKITKRGQNVTFRCDPISEHNRLYWYRQTLGQGPEFLTYFQNEAQLEKSRLLSDRFSAERPKGSFSTLEIQRTEQGDSAMYLCASSLSYRGTGELFFGEGSRLTVL.

The CDR3 sequence: CASSLGTDHANYGYTF. Written as DNA, the CDR3 is TGCGCCAGCAGCTTGGGGACAGACCACGCTAACTATGGCTACACCTTC. The chain links TRBV5-1 to TRBJ1-2, with a tentative D call TRBD1 (6 bases). Germline V CDR1 and CDR2: SGHRS, YFSETQ. V dropped 0 bases and J dropped 0 bases, with 12 bases sitting between them. This CDR3 region has 16 residues.

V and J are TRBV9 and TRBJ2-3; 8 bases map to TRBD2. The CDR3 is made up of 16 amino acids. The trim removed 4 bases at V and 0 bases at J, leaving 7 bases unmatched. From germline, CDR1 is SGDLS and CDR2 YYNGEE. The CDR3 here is CASSSRSSGSTDTQYF. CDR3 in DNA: TGTGCCAGCAGCTCAAGGTCTAGCGGGAGCACAGATACGCAGTATTTT.

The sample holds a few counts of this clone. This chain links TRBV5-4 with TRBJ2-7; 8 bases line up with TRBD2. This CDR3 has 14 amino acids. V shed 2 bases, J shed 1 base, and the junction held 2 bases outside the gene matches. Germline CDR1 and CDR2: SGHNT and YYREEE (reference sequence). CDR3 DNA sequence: TGTGCCAGCAGCTTTCGCGGGAGGTCCTACGAGCAGTACTTC. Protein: CASSFRGRSYEQYF.

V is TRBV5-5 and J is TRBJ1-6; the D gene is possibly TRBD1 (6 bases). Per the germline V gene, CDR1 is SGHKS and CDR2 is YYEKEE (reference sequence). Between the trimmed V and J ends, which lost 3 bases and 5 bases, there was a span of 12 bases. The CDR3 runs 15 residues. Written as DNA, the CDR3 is TGTGCCAGCAGCTCTTATCAGGGGAATAATTCACCCCTCCACTTT. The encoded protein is CASSSYQGNNSPLHF.

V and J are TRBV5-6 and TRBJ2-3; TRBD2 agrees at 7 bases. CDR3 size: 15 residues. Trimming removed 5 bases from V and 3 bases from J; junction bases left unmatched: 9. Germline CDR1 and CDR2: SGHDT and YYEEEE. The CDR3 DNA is TGTGCCAGCAGTTCTCCGGGACTACGAACAGATACGCAGTATTTT. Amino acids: CASSSPGLRTDTQYF.

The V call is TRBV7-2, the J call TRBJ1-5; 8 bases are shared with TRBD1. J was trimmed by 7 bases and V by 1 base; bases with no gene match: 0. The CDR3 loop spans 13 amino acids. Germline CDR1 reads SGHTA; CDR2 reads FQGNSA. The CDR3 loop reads CASSLGQGQPQHF. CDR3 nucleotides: TGTGCCAGCAGCTTAGGACAGGGGCAGCCCCAGCATTTT. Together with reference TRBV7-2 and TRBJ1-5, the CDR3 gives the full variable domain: GAGVSQSPSNKVTEKGKDVELRCDPISGHTALYWYRQSLGQGLEFLIYFQGNSAPDKSGLPSDRFSAERTGGSVSTLTIQRTQQEDSAVYLCASSLGQGQPQHFGDGTRLSIL.

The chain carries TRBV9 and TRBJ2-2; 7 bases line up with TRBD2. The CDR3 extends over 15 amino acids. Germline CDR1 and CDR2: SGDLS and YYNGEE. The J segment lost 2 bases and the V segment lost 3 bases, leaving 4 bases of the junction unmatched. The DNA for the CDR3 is TGTGCCAGCAGCGCGAGCGGGATCAACACCGGGGAGCTGTTTTTT. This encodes CASSASGINTGELFF.

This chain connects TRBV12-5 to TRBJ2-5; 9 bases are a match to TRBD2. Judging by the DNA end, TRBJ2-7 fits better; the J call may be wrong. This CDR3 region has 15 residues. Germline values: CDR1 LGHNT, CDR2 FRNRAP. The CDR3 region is CASGGLAGAPYEQYF. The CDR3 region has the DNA TGTGCTAGTGGGGGATTAGCGGGAGCCCCCTACGAGCAGTACTTC.

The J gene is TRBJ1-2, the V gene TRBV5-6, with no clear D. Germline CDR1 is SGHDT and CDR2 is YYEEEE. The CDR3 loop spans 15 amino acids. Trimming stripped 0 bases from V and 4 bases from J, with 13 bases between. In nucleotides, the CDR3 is TGTGCCAGCAGCTTGGTCAGTCAACCTTCCTATGGCTACACCTTC. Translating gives CASSLVSQPSYGYTF.

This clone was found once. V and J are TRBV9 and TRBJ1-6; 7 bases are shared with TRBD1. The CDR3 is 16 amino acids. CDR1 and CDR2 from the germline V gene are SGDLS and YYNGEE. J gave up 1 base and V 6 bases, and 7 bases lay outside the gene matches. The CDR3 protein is CASTPTGTSYNSPLHF. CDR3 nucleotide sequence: TGTGCCAGCACCCCGACAGGGACGTCCTATAATTCACCCCTCCACTTT.

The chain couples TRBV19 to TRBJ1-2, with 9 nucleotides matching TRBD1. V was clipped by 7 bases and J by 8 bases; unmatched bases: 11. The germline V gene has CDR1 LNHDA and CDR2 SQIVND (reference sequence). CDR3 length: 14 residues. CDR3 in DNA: TGTGCCAGTATCCGAGGGACAGGGAGGGAAGGCTACACCTTC. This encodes CASIRGTGREGYTF. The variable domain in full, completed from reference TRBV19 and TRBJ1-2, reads DGGITQSPKYLFRKEGQNVTLSCEQNLNHDAMYWYRQDPGQGLRLIYYSQIVNDFQKGDIAEGYSVSREKKESFPLTVTSAQKNPTAFYLCASIRGTGREGYTFGSGTRLTVV.